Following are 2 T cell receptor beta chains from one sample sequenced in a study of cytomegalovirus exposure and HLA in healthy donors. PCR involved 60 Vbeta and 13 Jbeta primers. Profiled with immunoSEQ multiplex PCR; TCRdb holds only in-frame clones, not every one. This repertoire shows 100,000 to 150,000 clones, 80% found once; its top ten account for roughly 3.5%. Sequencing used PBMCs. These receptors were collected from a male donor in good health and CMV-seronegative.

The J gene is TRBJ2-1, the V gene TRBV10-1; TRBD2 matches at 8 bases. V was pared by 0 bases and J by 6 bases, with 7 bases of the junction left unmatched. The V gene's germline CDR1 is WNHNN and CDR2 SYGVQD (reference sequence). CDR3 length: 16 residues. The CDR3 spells CASSESNRGGLNEQFF. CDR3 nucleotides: TGCGCCAGCAGTGAGTCGAATCGGGGGGGCCTCAATGAGCAGTTCTTC.

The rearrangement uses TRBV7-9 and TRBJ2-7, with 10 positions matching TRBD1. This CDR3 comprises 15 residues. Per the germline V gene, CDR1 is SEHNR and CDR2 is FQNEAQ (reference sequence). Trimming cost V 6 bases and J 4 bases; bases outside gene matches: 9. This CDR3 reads CASSLNRQGAYEQYF. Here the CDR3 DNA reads TGTGCCAGCAGTTTGAACCGACAGGGGGCTTACGAGCAGTACTTC.